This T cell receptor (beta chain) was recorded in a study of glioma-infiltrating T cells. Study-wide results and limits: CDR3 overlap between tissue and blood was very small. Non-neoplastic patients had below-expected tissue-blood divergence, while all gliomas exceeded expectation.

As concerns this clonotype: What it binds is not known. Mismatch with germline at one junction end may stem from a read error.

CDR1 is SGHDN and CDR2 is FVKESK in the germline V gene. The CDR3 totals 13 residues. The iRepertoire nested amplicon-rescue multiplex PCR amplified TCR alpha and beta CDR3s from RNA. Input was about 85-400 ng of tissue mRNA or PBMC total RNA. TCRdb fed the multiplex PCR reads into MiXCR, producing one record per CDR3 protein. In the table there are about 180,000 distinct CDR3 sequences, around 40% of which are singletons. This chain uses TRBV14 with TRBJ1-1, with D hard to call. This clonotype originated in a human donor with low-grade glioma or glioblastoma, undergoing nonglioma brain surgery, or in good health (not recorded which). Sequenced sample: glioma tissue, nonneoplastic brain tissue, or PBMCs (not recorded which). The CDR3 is CASSRKGGTEAIF. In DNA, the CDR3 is TGTGCCAGCAGCCGAAAGGGTGGCACTGAAGCTATCTTT.